These 30 T cell receptor beta chains originate from one sample sequenced in a study of cytomegalovirus exposure and HLA in healthy donors (dated by TCRdb to about 2017). Receptor libraries were prepared by the immunoSEQ multiplex PCR assay. A mixture of 60 forward primers for TCR Vbeta segments and 13 reverse primers for TCR Jbeta segments was used in the multiplex PCR. TCRdb provides this immuneACCESS table in a form limited to in-frame rearrangements. Some clones are lacking; in checked studies, under half of them reflect an unresolved V gene, and why the rest are absent is not known. This sample is represented by some 99,000 clones; 60% to 75% of them were singletons. The ten top clones hold 1.2% of the sample. The specimen sequenced was PBMCs. All receptors come from a female donor in good health and CMV-seronegative.

The chain links TRBV7-9 to TRBJ1-1; the match to TRBD1 covers 7 bases. Germline assignment: CDR1 SEHNR and CDR2 FQNEAQ (reference sequence). CDR3 length: 14 residues. V trimming: 5 bases; J trimming: 4 bases; junction bases outside the gene matches: 7. The CDR3 spells CASSPNRGGTEAFF. Written as DNA, the CDR3 is TGTGCCAGCAGCCCGAACAGGGGCGGCACTGAAGCTTTCTTT.

The V call is TRBV19, the J call TRBJ2-5, with 7 bases that match TRBD2. With V trimmed by 4 bases and J by 5 bases, 10 bases remained unmatched. CDR1 is LNHDA, CDR2 SQIVND, per germline (reference sequence). The CDR3 sequence is 15 residues long. CDR3 residues: CASSTPGLPRETQYF. CDR3 sequence (DNA): TGTGCCAGTAGTACCCCGGGACTACCCAGGGAGACCCAGTACTTC.

This clone turned up a few times. The chain carries TRBV6-1 and TRBJ2-2, with 8 positions matching TRBD2. The CDR3 contains 15 residues. Germline lookup yields CDR1 MNHNS and CDR2 SASEGT. V dropped 6 bases and J dropped 1; count of bases not matched to a gene: 4. The CDR3 coding sequence is TGTGCCAGCAGACCACTAGCGGTGAACACCGGGGAGCTGTTTTTT. As protein: CASRPLAVNTGELFF.

This chain links TRBV2 with TRBJ2-7; TRBD1 matches 8 bases. V shed 6 bases and J 4 bases; nucleotides not matched to a gene: 11. CDR3 length: 15 residues. The germline V gene has CDR1 SNHLY and CDR2 FYNNEI. The CDR3 protein is CASRHRGIGAYEQYF. The CDR3 nucleotides are TGTGCCAGCAGACACAGGGGGATCGGCGCTTACGAGCAGTACTTC. The variable domain in full, with the rest retrieved from reference TRBV2 and TRBJ2-7, is EPEVTQTPSHQVTQMGQEVILRCVPISNHLYFYWYRQILGQKVEFLVSFYNNEISEKSEIFDDQFSVERPDGSNFTLKIRSTKLEDSAMYFCASRHRGIGAYEQYFGPGTRLTVT.

The V call is TRBV5-1, the J call TRBJ2-1, with D possibly being TRBD1 (5 bases). This CDR3 region has 12 residues. V dropped 4 bases and J dropped 7 bases, with 9 bases sitting between them. Germline V gene lookup returns CDR1 SGHRS and CDR2 YFSETQ. CDR3 amino acids: CASSPPGNEQFF. CDR3 DNA: TGCGCCAGCAGCCCCCCAGGGAATGAGCAGTTCTTC.

The chain carries TRBV4-2 and TRBJ2-6; D unresolved. The CDR3 has 16 amino acids. The germline gives CDR1 LGHNA, CDR2 YNFKEQ. Trimming shortened V by 0 bases and J by 0 bases, and 6 bases separated the two germline ends. The CDR3 is CASSQDTASGANVLTF. DNA for the CDR3: TGTGCCAGCAGCCAAGATACTGCCTCTGGGGCCAACGTCCTGACTTTC.

In DNA, the CDR3 is TGTGCCAGAAGCTTCCAATTGACAGGGGTGAACACTGAAGCTTTCTTT. Its protein is CARSFQLTGVNTEAFF. The V and J genes are TRBV5-3 and TRBJ1-1; 8 nucleotides align to TRBD1. TRBV5-3 belongs to the ORF category, with a function that is uncertain. Trimming took 2 bases from V and 0 from J; bases not matched to a gene: 6. The CDR3 is made up of 16 amino acids.

This clone was counted between two and nine times. This rearrangement joins TRBV25-1 to TRBJ2-3; TRBD2 matches 9 bases. The CDR3 is 14 residues long. V dropped 10 bases and J dropped 5; count of bases not matched to a gene: 10. From germline, CDR1 is MGHDK and CDR2 SYGVNS. The CDR3 bases are TGTGCCACCAAAGCGGGGGGCCGCGTAGATACGCAGTATTTT. This translates into CATKAGGRVDTQYF.

The J gene is TRBJ2-7, the V gene TRBV9; TRBD1 matches at 8 bases. This CDR3 is built from 14 residues. The germline V gene encodes CDR1 SGDLS and CDR2 YYNGEE. Trimming took 1 base from V and 2 from J; bases not matched to a gene: 2. CDR3 in amino acids: CASSVRTGPYEQYF. CDR3 sequence (DNA): TGTGCCAGCAGCGTAAGGACAGGGCCCTACGAGCAGTACTTC.

This clone was observed a handful of times. V and J are TRBV11-2 and TRBJ2-7; 9 bases map to TRBD2. V was pared by 5 bases and J by 7 bases, with 9 bases of the junction left unmatched. The germline V gene has CDR1 SGHAT and CDR2 FQNNGV. The CDR3 spans 14 residues. The CDR3 loop reads CASSGLAGSGEQYF. DNA of the CDR3: TGTGCCAGCAGCGGCCTAGCGGGATCCGGTGAGCAGTACTTC.

This clone was found a few times. The V and J genes are TRBV7-2 and TRBJ2-7; 11 nucleotides line up with TRBD2. Per the germline V gene, CDR1 is SGHTA and CDR2 is FQGNSA. The CDR3 is made up of 15 amino acids. V was pared by 5 bases and J by 1 base, with 4 bases of the junction left unmatched. The DNA for the CDR3 is TGTGCCAGCAGCACCCGGACTAGCGGGTCCTACGAGCAGTACTTC. Its protein is CASSTRTSGSYEQYF.

This clone was observed a few times. The chain links TRBV7-9 to TRBJ2-5; 9 nucleotides agree with TRBD2. The CDR3 runs 16 residues. CDR1 SEHNR and CDR2 FQNEAQ come from the germline V gene (reference sequence). V lost 5 bases, J lost 2 bases, and 9 bases stayed unmatched. The CDR3 sequence is CASSLTYGLAQETQYF. The DNA of the CDR3 is TGTGCCAGCAGCCTTACCTACGGACTAGCGCAAGAGACCCAGTACTTC.

The chain is built from TRBV5-6 and TRBJ1-3, with TRBD1 as a possible D gene (6 bases). The V end lost 4 bases, the J end lost 0 bases, and 11 bases lay between the germline ends. Germline V gives CDR1 SGHDT, CDR2 YYEEEE. The CDR3 contains 15 residues. In DNA form, the CDR3 reads TGTGCCAGCAGCCAGTTAGGGGGCTCTGGAAACACCATATATTTT. It yields the protein CASSQLGGSGNTIYF.

The rearrangement uses TRBV9 and TRBJ2-1, with 12 bases identical to TRBD2. The CDR3 loop spans 15 amino acids. Trimming cost V 4 bases and J 7 bases; bases outside gene matches: 6. The germline V gene encodes CDR1 SGDLS and CDR2 YYNGEE. The CDR3 bases are TGTGCCAGCAGCCCCGGGCTAGCGGGGGGGAATGAGCAGTTCTTC. Its translation: CASSPGLAGGNEQFF.

In this sample, this clone turned up a few times. The V gene is TRBV5-1, the J gene TRBJ2-2; a weak D match, TRBD2 (6 bases). Per the germline V gene, CDR1 is SGHRS and CDR2 is YFSETQ. The CDR3 totals 18 residues. With 0 bases removed from V and 5 bases from J, the gap between germline ends came to 20 bases. CDR3 amino acids: CASSLGPRAGSPTGELFF. CDR3 DNA: TGCGCCAGCAGCTTGGGTCCCCGGGCGGGGTCACCGACCGGGGAGCTGTTTTTT.

V usage is TRBV6-4 and J usage is TRBJ2-6, with unresolved D. The CDR3 is 15 amino acids. V lost 4 bases and J lost 4, with 11 bases in between. Per germline, CDR1 MRHNA and CDR2 SNTAGT. The CDR3 loop reads CASSAGALGANVLTF. In nucleotides, the CDR3 is TGTGCCAGCAGTGCCGGTGCACTCGGGGCCAACGTCCTGACTTTC.

The chain employs TRBV27 and TRBJ2-2; no clear D gene. The germline V gene has CDR1 MNHEY and CDR2 SMNVEV (reference sequence). The CDR3 runs 13 residues. V gave up 3 bases and J gave up 6 bases, with 8 bases separating them. CDR3 region: CASSLLGPGELFF. The DNA of the CDR3 is TGTGCCAGCAGTTTGCTGGGCCCCGGGGAGCTGTTTTTT.

This clone has only one observation. This chain uses TRBV13 with TRBJ2-1; 7 bases map to TRBD1. Germline V CDR1 and CDR2: PRHDT, FYEKMQ (reference sequence). V lost 3 bases and J lost 5; bases outside the gene matches: 4. The CDR3 consists of 14 residues. CDR3 loop: CASSFWDSNNEQFF. CDR3 nucleotides: TGTGCCAGCAGCTTTTGGGACAGTAACAATGAGCAGTTCTTC.

This clone showed up just a few times. The V and J genes are TRBV4-1 and TRBJ2-1; 11 bases are shared with TRBD2. Per germline, CDR1 MGHRA and CDR2 YSYEKL. The V gene end was trimmed by 2 bases and the J gene end by 7 bases; junction bases not matched to a gene: 7. This CDR3 region has 16 residues. CDR3 residues: CASSQLPGTSGNEQFF. CDR3 nucleotide sequence: TGCGCCAGCAGCCAATTACCCGGGACTAGCGGTAATGAGCAGTTCTTC.

The gene calls are TRBV19 and TRBJ2-7; TRBD2 matches at 10 bases. CDR3 size: 16 residues. V trimming: 5 bases; J trimming: 5 bases; junction bases outside the gene matches: 12. Germline CDR1 reads LNHDA; CDR2 reads SQIVND (reference sequence). This CDR3 reads CASSRGSGGAVDEQYF. In nucleotides, the CDR3 is TGTGCCAGTAGTCGGGGGAGCGGGGGGGCCGTAGACGAGCAGTACTTC. Full variable domain (missing parts from reference TRBV19 and TRBJ2-7): DGGITQSPKYLFRKEGQNVTLSCEQNLNHDAMYWYRQDPGQGLRLIYYSQIVNDFQKGDIAEGYSVSREKKESFPLTVTSAQKNPTAFYLCASSRGSGGAVDEQYFGPGTRLTVT.

Only one count was recorded for this clone. The chain combines TRBV13 with TRBJ1-2; D is possibly TRBD1 (6 bases). Trimming removed 3 bases from V and 6 bases from J, with 23 bases in between. The CDR3 consists of 17 residues. Germline assignment: CDR1 PRHDT and CDR2 FYEKMQ (reference sequence). CDR3 residues: CASSFAGTLGPSNGYTF. CDR3 nucleotide sequence: TGTGCCAGCAGCTTTGCCGGGACACTCGGTCCGTCTAATGGCTACACCTTC.

The J gene is TRBJ1-5, the V gene TRBV19; D is perhaps TRBD1 (5 bases). The CDR3 contains 17 residues. The V gene lost 5 bases and the J gene lost 7 bases, with 24 bases spanning the gap. Germline V gives CDR1 LNHDA, CDR2 SQIVND (reference sequence). The CDR3, as DNA: TGTGCCAGTAGTTTGGCCCTCACAGGAGAATTTTTACAGCCCCAGCATTTT. Protein sequence: CASSLALTGEFLQPQHF.

Only a few counts were recorded for this clone. This chain connects TRBV4-1 to TRBJ2-2; TRBD2 might be the D (5 bases). This CDR3 is 14 amino acids long. Trimming removed 6 bases at V and 5 bases at J, with 13 bases between. Germline V gene sequence: CDR1 MGHRA, CDR2 YSYEKL. Here the CDR3 DNA reads TGCGCCAGCAGACCTATAACTAGGACCGGGGAGCTGTTTTTT. Amino acids: CASRPITRTGELFF.

This CDR3 is CAWSVPSGVPNTGELFF. DNA of the CDR3: TGTGCCTGGAGTGTACCTAGCGGGGTACCGAACACCGGGGAGCTGTTTTTT. This rearrangement joins TRBV30 to TRBJ2-2, with 9 bases matching TRBD2. The J segment lost 0 bases and the V segment lost 0 bases, leaving 5 bases of the junction unmatched. The CDR3 runs 17 residues. Germline V gives CDR1 GTSNPN, CDR2 SVGIG (reference sequence).

The chain employs TRBV11-3 and TRBJ2-7; D may be TRBD2 (5 bases). CDR1 is SGHNT and CDR2 is YENEEA in the germline V gene. The CDR3 extends over 12 amino acids. The germline V and J ends were trimmed by 2 bases and 3 bases, with 5 bases remaining between them. The CDR3 sequence: CASSLRGYEQYF. The CDR3 DNA reads TGTGCCAGCAGCTTACGGGGCTACGAGCAGTACTTC.

The chain links TRBV9 to TRBJ2-5, with 12 bases aligning to TRBD1. V was pared by 4 bases and J by 5 bases, with 12 bases of the junction left unmatched. The germline V gene encodes CDR1 SGDLS and CDR2 YYNGEE. The length of the CDR3 is 17 residues. CDR3 nucleotide sequence: TGTGCCAGCAGCCCGGGACAGGGGGCGCACACGGGGGAGACCCAGTACTTC. Translation: CASSPGQGAHTGETQYF.

The chain couples TRBV9 to TRBJ2-7; TRBD1 might be the D (6 bases). V was pared by 1 base and J by 6 bases, with 23 bases between. This CDR3 comprises 17 residues. The germline gives CDR1 SGDLS, CDR2 YYNGEE. In DNA, the CDR3 is TGTGCCAGCAGCGTAAGCCCCCAAGGGGGATCATTGGGCGAGCAGTACTTC. Residues: CASSVSPQGGSLGEQYF.

The chain is built from TRBV30 and TRBJ2-6; 7 bases agree with TRBD1. With 0 bases clipped from V and 2 bases from J, the junction kept 10 bases outside the gene matches. The CDR3 totals 18 residues. Per the germline V gene, CDR1 is GTSNPN and CDR2 is SVGIG (reference sequence). This CDR3 reads CAWSVWTGGVAGANVLTF. The CDR3 nucleotides read TGTGCCTGGAGTGTCTGGACAGGAGGAGTGGCTGGGGCCAACGTCCTGACTTTC.

This clone was observed a few times. The chain uses TRBV27 and TRBJ1-1; D uncertain. The V gene lost 8 bases and the J gene lost 4 bases, with 8 bases spanning the gap. CDR1 is MNHEY, CDR2 SMNVEV, per germline (reference sequence). The CDR3 is made up of 11 amino acids. CDR3 protein: CASSRGTEAFF. DNA for the CDR3: TGTGCCAGCTCACGGGGCACTGAAGCTTTCTTT.

This clone was recorded once. CDR3 residues: CASSSDGSGGTYEQYF. The DNA for the CDR3 is TGTGCCAGCAGCTCCGACGGTAGCGGGGGAACCTACGAGCAGTACTTC. The chain links TRBV7-8 to TRBJ2-7; 9 bases fit TRBD2. Trimming at V came to 4 bases and at J to 2 bases, leaving 9 bases not matched to a gene. Germline values: CDR1 SGHVS, CDR2 FQNEAQ. The CDR3 length is 16 residues.